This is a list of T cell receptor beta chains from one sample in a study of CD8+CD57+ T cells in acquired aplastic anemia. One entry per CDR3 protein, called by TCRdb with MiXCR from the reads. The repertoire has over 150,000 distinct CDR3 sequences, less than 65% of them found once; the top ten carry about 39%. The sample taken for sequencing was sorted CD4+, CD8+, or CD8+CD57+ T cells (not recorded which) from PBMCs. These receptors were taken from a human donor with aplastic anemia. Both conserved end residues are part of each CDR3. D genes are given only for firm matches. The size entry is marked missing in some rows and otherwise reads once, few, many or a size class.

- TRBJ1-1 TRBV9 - CASSRSGTFEAFF TGTGCCAGCAGCCGTAGCGGGACGTTCGAAGCTTTCTTT
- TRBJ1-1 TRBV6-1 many CASSTDENTEAFF TGTGCCAGCAGTACGGACGAAAACACTGAAGCTTTCTTT
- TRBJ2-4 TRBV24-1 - CAASDSGALAKNIQYF TGTGCCGCCAGTGATTCCGGGGCTCTAGCCAAAAACATTCAGTACTTC
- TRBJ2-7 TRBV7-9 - CASSFQGGDEQYF TGTGCCAGCAGCTTCCAGGGTGGCGACGAGCAGTACTTC
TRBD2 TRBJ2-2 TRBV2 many CASSGAERGGVGELFF TGTGCCAGCAGTGGAGCGGAGCGGGGGGGCGTCGGGGAGCTGTTTTTT
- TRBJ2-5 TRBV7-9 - CASSGTQYF TGTGCCAGCAGCGGGACACAGTACTTC
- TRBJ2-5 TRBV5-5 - CASSLLSEETQYF TGTGCCAGCAGCTTGCTCTCGGAAGAGACCCAGTACTTC
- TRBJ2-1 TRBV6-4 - CASSPQSNNEQFF TGTGCCAGCAGCCCGCAATCCAACAATGAGCAGTTCTTC
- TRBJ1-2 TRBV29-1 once CSVGPGQRNYGYTF TGCAGCGTTGGGCCTGGACAGCGTAACTATGGCTACACCTTC
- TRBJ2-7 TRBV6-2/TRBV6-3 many CASSISYEQYF TGTGCCAGCAGTATCTCCTACGAGCAGTACTTC
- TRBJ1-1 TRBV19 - CASTWTVVNTEAFF TGTGCCAGTACCTGGACAGTAGTCAACACTGAAGCTTTCTTT
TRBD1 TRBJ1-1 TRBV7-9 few CASSLAGQHTEAFF TGTGCCAGCAGCTTAGCGGGACAGCACACTGAAGCTTTCTTT